This is a list of T cell receptor beta chains from one sample in a study of control samples from healthy donors and cancer patients. Profiled with immunoSEQ multiplex PCR; TCRdb holds only in-frame clones, not every one. The sample contains 140,000 to 150,000 clones, more than 85% of which appear only once. The sample comprised blood. The receptor source for this set is a man younger than 30 in good health. The CDR3 runs from the conserved cysteine through the conserved F or W. D genes are given only for firm matches.

V gene	J gene	D gene	CDR3 protein	CDR3 DNA
TRBV25-1	TRBJ2-5	.	CASSQAVGGRETQYF	TGTGCCAGCAGTCAGGCGGTTGGGGGGAGGGAGACCCAGTACTTC
TRBV7-9	TRBJ1-3	.	CASSDTARMDF	TGTGCCAGCAGCGACACCGCCAGAATGGATTTT
TRBV7-2	TRBJ2-3	TRBD1	CASSSRTGRTDTQYF	TGTGCCAGCAGCTCCAGGACAGGGAGGACAGATACGCAGTATTTT
TRBV12-5	TRBJ1-5	.	CASGTTQDGTLGNQPQHF	TGTGCTAGTGGTACCACCCAGGACGGAACCCTTGGCAATCAGCCCCAGCATTTT
TRBV4-3	TRBJ1-1	.	CASSQDRMKTRRDTEAFF	TGCGCCAGCAGCCAAGATCGTATGAAGACTAGGAGGGACACTGAAGCTTTCTTT
TRBV18	TRBJ1-6	.	CASRNDSRGSPLHF	TGTGCCAGCCGAAACGACAGTAGGGGCTCACCCCTCCACTTT
TRBV2	TRBJ1-1	.	CASSEWPNTEAFF	TGTGCCAGCAGTGAATGGCCGAACACTGAAGCTTTCTTT
TRBV15	TRBJ2-3	.	CATSRGRNTQYF	TGTGCCACCAGCAGAGGCAGAAATACGCAGTATTTT
TRBV4-1	TRBJ1-2	.	CASSQGGGSNYGYTF	TGCGCCAGCAGCCAAGGCGGTGGAAGTAACTATGGCTACACCTTC
TRBV7-9	TRBJ2-1	.	CASSLKQEQFF	TGTGCCAGCAGCTTAAAACAGGAGCAGTTCTTC